One and the same sample provided the 8 T cell receptor beta chains below, sequenced in a study of T cell responses to AZD1222 COVID-19 vaccine. The assay was immunoSEQ multiplex PCR, and TCRdb's table has in-frame clones only and misses some. The data contain approximately 140,000 clones, roughly nine tenths of them singletons. This sample comprised peripheral blood, obtained 28 days after the second AZD1222 dose. These TCRs come from an adult who received the AZD1222 COVID-19 vaccine.

The V call is TRBV19, the J call TRBJ2-7; maybe TRBD1 (5 bases). The germline CDR1 and CDR2 sequences are LNHDA and SQIVND (reference sequence). There are 14 residues in the CDR3. V dropped 4 bases and J dropped 4 bases, with 14 bases sitting between them. In DNA form, the CDR3 reads TGTGCCAGTAGTAAGGGGAAAGTACCTTACGAGCAGTACTTC. Translating it yields CASSKGKVPYEQYF.

The chain couples TRBV4-3 to TRBJ1-4; a weak D match, TRBD1 (5 bases). From germline, CDR1 is LGHNA and CDR2 YSLEER. With 0 bases removed from V and 8 bases from J, the gap between germline ends came to 16 bases. This CDR3 comprises 16 residues. The CDR3 loop is CASSQDGTGLGEKLFF. The CDR3 DNA follows: TGCGCCAGCAGCCAAGATGGGACGGGGCTGGGGGAAAAACTGTTTTTT.

V is TRBV21-1 and J is TRBJ1-1. TRBV21-1 is an annotated pseudogene. The CDR3 loop spans 14 amino acids. For the CDR3, the DNA is TGTGCCAGCAGCAACGGACCGCGGCGGGCTGAAGCTTTCTTT. This encodes CASSNGPRRAEAFF.

The V call is TRBV21-1, the J call TRBJ1-6; no DNA check was done on the table's D call, TRBD1. TRBV21-1 is a pseudogene. This CDR3 contains 22 residues. CDR3 protein: CASSKRFRVPRTGIFRGSPLHF. In nucleotides, the CDR3 is TGTGCCAGCAGCAAAAGGTTTAGGGTTCCTAGGACAGGGATTTTCAGGGGGTCACCCCTCCACTTT.

This chain links TRBV7-2 with TRBJ2-2, with unresolved D. Trimming removed 8 bases at V and 1 base at J, with 23 bases between. The CDR3 loop spans 18 amino acids. Germline V gene sequence: CDR1 SGHTA, CDR2 FQGNSA. The CDR3 DNA follows: TGTGCCAGCGGAGATAAAAGGTGGCAGCCCGAGAACACCGGGGAGCTGTTTTTT. Translating gives CASGDKRWQPENTGELFF.

This clone has a single count. This chain links TRBV7-3 with TRBJ1-1; 7 bases fit TRBD1. This CDR3 has 15 amino acids. With 0 bases clipped from V and 7 bases from J, the junction kept 8 bases outside the gene matches. CDR1 and CDR2 from the germline V gene are SGHTA and FQGTGA. CDR3 residues: CASSLTQTGLDEAFF. CDR3 in DNA: TGTGCCAGCAGCTTAACGCAGACAGGGTTGGATGAAGCTTTCTTT. The whole variable domain, remainder taken from reference TRBV7-3 and TRBJ1-1, is GAGVSQTPSNKVTEKGKYVELRCDPISGHTALYWYRQSLGQGPEFLIYFQGTGAADDSGLPNDRFFAVRPEGSVSTLKIQRTERGDSAVYLCASSLTQTGLDEAFFGQGTRLTVV.

The chain is built from TRBV29-1 and TRBJ1-1; tentative D call: TRBD1 (5 bases). The CDR3 consists of 11 residues. Germline V gene data show CDR1 as SQVTM and CDR2 as ANQGSEA. Trimming shortened V by 6 bases and J by 11 bases, and 16 bases separated the two germline ends. CDR3 in amino acids: CSVNKGLGAFF. Written as DNA, the CDR3 is TGCAGCGTCAACAAGGGACTTGGGGCTTTCTTT.

The chain employs TRBV12-3 or TRBV12-4 and TRBJ1-1; tentative D call: TRBD1 (6 bases). V was pared by 6 bases and J by 11 bases, with 19 bases between. This CDR3 has 13 residues. The CDR3 here is CASSGVGGVVAFF. In DNA, the CDR3 is TGTGCCAGCAGCGGAGTCGGGGGCGTCGTCGCTTTCTTT.